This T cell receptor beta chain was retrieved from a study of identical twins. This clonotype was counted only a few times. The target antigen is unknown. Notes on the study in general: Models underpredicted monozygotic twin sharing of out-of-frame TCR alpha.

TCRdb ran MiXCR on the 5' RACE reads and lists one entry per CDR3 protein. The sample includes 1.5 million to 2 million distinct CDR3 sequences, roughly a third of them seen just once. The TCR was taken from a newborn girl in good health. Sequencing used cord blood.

The CDR3 here is CASSQVKTGTAGNTIYF. CDR3 DNA sequence: TGTGCCAGCAGCCAAGTTAAGACAGGGACGGCTGGAAACACCATATATTTT. The chain combines TRBV3-1 with TRBJ1-3, with 7 positions matching TRBD1. CDR1 and CDR2 from the germline V gene are LGHDT and YNNKEL (reference sequence). The CDR3 loop spans 17 amino acids. V gave up 1 base and J gave up 2 bases; unmatched junction bases: 8.